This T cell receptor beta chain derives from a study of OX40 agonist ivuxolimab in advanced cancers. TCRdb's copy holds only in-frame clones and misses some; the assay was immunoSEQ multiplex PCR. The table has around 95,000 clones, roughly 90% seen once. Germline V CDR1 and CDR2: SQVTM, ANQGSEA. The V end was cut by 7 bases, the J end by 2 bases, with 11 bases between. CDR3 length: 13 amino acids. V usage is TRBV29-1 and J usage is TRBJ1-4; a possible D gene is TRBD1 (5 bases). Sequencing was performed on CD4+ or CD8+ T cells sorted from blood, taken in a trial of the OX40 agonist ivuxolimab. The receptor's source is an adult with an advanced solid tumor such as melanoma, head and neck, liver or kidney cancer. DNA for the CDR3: TGCAGCGGGCTCGGGGGGACTAATGAAAAACTGTTTTTT. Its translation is CSGLGGTNEKLFF.